This record covers a single T cell receptor (beta chain). Its specificity is not known. This entry comes from a study of T cell repertoires in cytomegalovirus infection. Study context: Indications came from public TCR beta signatures; they pointed to CMV infection and to a matching HLA type. Points from the study as a whole: It was HLA-C-restricted CMV-specific TCR beta clonotypes that dominated the response ex vivo.

Germline CDR1 is SGHVT and CDR2 is SQSDAQ. The V gene end was trimmed by 10 bases and the J gene end by 1 base; junction bases not matched to a gene: 6. This CDR3 is 14 amino acids long. Via MiXCR, TCRdb re-called the reads, giving one row per CDR3 protein. The top ten hold approximately 30% of the sample, which has 200,000 or so distinct CDR3 sequences, over 25% seen once. The sample consisted of PBMCs. The chain couples TRBV7-4 to TRBJ1-1, with TRBD1 matching 10 bases. This clonotype originated in a human donor in good health (CMV status not recorded). Some clones in this sample may be carry-over from other donors' samples. The CDR3 here is CATPGQGTNTEAFF. Here the CDR3 DNA reads TGTGCCACCCCGGGACAGGGGACGAACACTGAAGCTTTCTTT.